The 18 T cell receptor beta chains in this list originate from one sample, sequenced in a study of T cell responses to AZD1222 COVID-19 vaccine. The data were produced by immunoSEQ multiplex PCR, yet TCRdb's version contains in-frame clones alone and is incomplete. The sample has around 180,000 clones, roughly 93% seen once. The sample in question was peripheral blood, obtained on day 0 of AZD1222 vaccination. These receptors were collected from an adult in good health.

V and J are TRBV19 and TRBJ2-5; possibly TRBD1 for D (5 bases). Trimming left V 4 bases short and J 1 base short, with 16 bases between. Germline lookup yields CDR1 LNHDA and CDR2 SQIVND (reference sequence). The CDR3 covers 16 residues. The CDR3 spells CASSTIITGSQETQYF. CDR3 nucleotide sequence: TGTGCCAGTAGTACCATCATCACAGGAAGCCAAGAGACCCAGTACTTC.

The V call is TRBV9, the J call TRBJ1-2, with 7 bases fitting TRBD1. Germline loops: CDR1 SGDLS, CDR2 YYNGEE. The CDR3 runs 14 residues. With V trimmed by 5 bases and J by 3 bases, 7 bases remained unmatched. CDR3 sequence reads: CASSPRGQYYGYTF. The CDR3, as DNA: TGTGCCAGCAGTCCACGGGGACAGTACTATGGCTACACCTTC.

This sequence joins TRBV4-1 and TRBJ1-1; 7 nucleotides align to TRBD1. Per germline, CDR1 MGHRA and CDR2 YSYEKL. Trimming took 0 bases from V and 5 from J; bases not matched to a gene: 3. The CDR3 spans 14 residues. The CDR3 DNA sequence: TGCGCCAGCAGCCAAGAGACAGGGCCAACTGAAGCTTTCTTT. This codes for CASSQETGPTEAFF.

The gene calls are TRBV15 and TRBJ1-3; D may be TRBD1 (5 bases). Between the trimmed V and J ends, which lost 5 bases and 4 bases, there was a span of 15 bases. Germline V gene sequence: CDR1 LNHNV, CDR2 YYDKDF (reference sequence). The CDR3 totals 15 residues. CDR3 residues: CATSASGGSGNTIYF. CDR3 nucleotides: TGTGCCACCAGCGCGTCGGGGGGGTCGGGAAACACCATATATTTT.

This chain uses TRBV18 with TRBJ1-2; 7 bases agree with TRBD1. CDR3 size: 15 residues. J was trimmed by 4 bases and V by 1 base; bases with no gene match: 6. Looked up from germline, CDR1 is KGHSH and CDR2 is LQKENI. CDR3 nucleotides: TGTGCCAGCTCACCACTCCCGACAGGGAGCTATGGCTACACCTTC. Amino acids: CASSPLPTGSYGYTF.

This sequence joins TRBV5-6 and TRBJ2-7; D gene unclear. The CDR3 is 13 amino acids. Germline CDR1 reads SGHDT; CDR2 reads YYEEEE. V lost 2 bases and J lost 0, with 6 bases in between. The CDR3, as DNA: TGTGCCAGCAGCTTCGCGAGCTCCTACGAGCAGTACTTC. It specifies CASSFASSYEQYF.

The CDR3 spells CASSLGTVATNEKLFF. The CDR3 nucleotides read TGTGCCAGCAGCTTAGGGACGGTTGCAACTAATGAAAAACTGTTTTTT. This chain joins TRBV11-2 and TRBJ1-4; D unclear. V was pared by 1 base and J by 0 bases, with 9 bases between. CDR3 length: 16 amino acids. The V gene's germline CDR1 is SGHAT and CDR2 FQNNGV. Filled out from reference TRBV11-2 and TRBJ1-4, the complete variable domain reads EAGVAQSPRYKIIEKRQSVAFWCNPISGHATLYWYQQILGQGPKLLIQFQNNGVVDDSQLPKDRFSAERLKGVDSTLKIQPAKLEDSAVYLCASSLGTVATNEKLFFGSGTQLSVL.

The gene calls are TRBV18 and TRBJ2-1, with TRBD2 matching over 7 bases. Per germline, CDR1 KGHSH and CDR2 LQKENI. V shed 6 bases and J 6 bases; nucleotides not matched to a gene: 5. The CDR3 is 13 amino acids. The CDR3, as DNA: TGTGCCAGCTCCCCTCCGGGAGGCAATGAGCAGTTCTTC. The encoded protein is CASSPPGGNEQFF.

The chain recombines TRBV5-6 with TRBJ2-5; no clear D. Germline CDR1 reads SGHDT; CDR2 reads YYEEEE. The CDR3 has 14 residues. Trimming cost V 2 bases and J 5 bases, with 13 bases left between them. CDR3 in amino acids: CASSFFGLSETQYF. CDR3 sequence (DNA): TGTGCCAGCAGCTTTTTCGGGCTATCGGAGACCCAGTACTTC.

This chain joins TRBV10-3 and TRBJ1-2; no reliable D call. V lost 6 bases to trimming and J lost 2 bases, with 7 bases between them. CDR1 and CDR2 from the germline V gene are ENHRY and SYGVKD. CDR3 size: 12 residues. Here the CDR3 DNA reads TGTGCCATCAGGCGAGAAAACTATGGCTACACCTTC. Translated: CAIRRENYGYTF.

The rearrangement joins TRBV11-2 to TRBJ1-3; 9 bases agree with TRBD1. There are 15 residues in the CDR3. Losses at the gene ends were 4 bases for V and 2 bases for J; bases not matched to a gene: 3. Per germline, CDR1 SGHAT and CDR2 FQNNGV. The CDR3 region is CASSWGQGAGNTIYF. The CDR3 coding sequence is TGTGCCAGCAGCTGGGGACAGGGTGCTGGAAACACCATATATTTT.

The chain uses TRBV20-1 and TRBJ2-7; the match to TRBD1 covers 8 bases. V was clipped by 5 bases and J by 9 bases; unmatched bases: 3. This CDR3 is built from 10 residues. CDR1 and CDR2 (germline): DFQATT, SNEGSKA (reference sequence). As DNA, the CDR3 is TGCAGTGCTCCACAGGGGGGGCAGTACTTC. This encodes CSAPQGGQYF.

This chain uses TRBV4-1 with TRBJ2-7, with 7 bases matching TRBD1. The V segment lost 4 bases and the J segment 2 bases; nucleotides outside the gene matches: 8. The CDR3 consists of 15 residues. Per the germline V gene, CDR1 is MGHRA and CDR2 is YSYEKL. The DNA of the CDR3 is TGCGCCAGCAGCCCCCGGGACAGAGCGGCCTACGAGCAGTACTTC. Translation: CASSPRDRAAYEQYF.

The chain uses TRBV28 and TRBJ2-7; 10 nucleotides agree with TRBD2. The CDR3 has 17 amino acids. In germline, CDR1 is MDHEN, CDR2 SYDVKM. Unmatched junction bases numbered 14, after V lost 3 bases and J lost 6 bases. CDR3: CASSFLHSLAGVPEQYF. CDR3 sequence (DNA): TGTGCCAGCAGTTTCCTTCATTCGCTAGCGGGAGTCCCCGAGCAGTACTTC.

J is TRBJ2-1 and V is TRBV5-6; D is uncertain. This CDR3 region has 15 residues. Germline V CDR1 and CDR2: SGHDT, YYEEEE. V dropped 0 bases and J dropped 6 bases, with 13 bases sitting between them. CDR3 residues: CASSLDVAATNEQFF. In nucleotides, the CDR3 is TGTGCCAGCAGCTTGGATGTCGCAGCGACCAATGAGCAGTTCTTC.

This rearrangement joins TRBV19 to TRBJ1-1; the match to TRBD1 covers 8 bases. The ends lost 7 bases at V and 4 bases at J; junction bases unmatched: 5. Germline V gene lookup returns CDR1 LNHDA and CDR2 SQIVND (reference sequence). The CDR3 loop spans 13 amino acids. The CDR3 region has the DNA TGTGCCAGTACCCGAGGGACAGGCACTGAAGCTTTCTTT. This gives the protein CASTRGTGTEAFF. The complete variable domain, with remaining parts taken from reference TRBV19 and TRBJ1-1, reads DGGITQSPKYLFRKEGQNVTLSCEQNLNHDAMYWYRQDPGQGLRLIYYSQIVNDFQKGDIAEGYSVSREKKESFPLTVTSAQKNPTAFYLCASTRGTGTEAFFGQGTRLTVV.

This chain connects TRBV27 to TRBJ1-2; 7 nucleotides agree with TRBD1. Looked up from germline, CDR1 is MNHEY and CDR2 is SMNVEV (reference sequence). This CDR3 spans 16 amino acids. V trimming: 3 bases; J trimming: 8 bases; junction bases outside the gene matches: 15. CDR3 residues: CASSLGGNRGPRGYTF. In DNA, the CDR3 is TGTGCCAGCAGTTTGGGCGGAAACAGGGGCCCTAGGGGCTACACCTTC.

The chain is built from TRBV30 and TRBJ1-2; tentatively, D is TRBD1 (6 bases). Germline loops: CDR1 GTSNPN, CDR2 SVGIG (reference sequence). The CDR3 extends over 15 amino acids. The V and J ends lost 2 bases and 8 bases respectively, with 21 bases between them. For the CDR3, the DNA is TGTGCCTGGAGTAACGACAGGACAAAACTGGGAGGCTACACCTTC. Translation gives CAWSNDRTKLGGYTF.